This passage covers 14 T cell receptor beta chains from one sample sequenced in a study of cytomegalovirus exposure and HLA in healthy donors. It was with 60 Vbeta and 13 Jbeta primers that the PCR ran. The assay was immunoSEQ multiplex PCR, and TCRdb's table has in-frame clones only and misses some. The repertoire holds around 140,000 clones, more than 60% seen once, with about 13% in the top ten. Specimen: PBMCs. Receptor source: a man aged 35 to 55 in good health and CMV-seropositive.

J is TRBJ2-2 and V is TRBV4-2; perhaps TRBD1 as D (6 bases). V was clipped by 3 bases and J by 3 bases, with 11 bases between them. This CDR3 has 15 amino acids. CDR1 is LGHNA, CDR2 YNFKEQ, per germline. The CDR3 DNA is TGTGCCAGCAGCCAGTATACAGGGTACACCGGGGAGCTGTTTTTT. This codes for CASSQYTGYTGELFF.

This chain links TRBV10-3 with TRBJ1-2; 7 bases agree with TRBD1. V trimming: 2 bases; J trimming: 7 bases; junction bases outside the gene matches: 7. Germline V gene lookup returns CDR1 ENHRY and CDR2 SYGVKD. The CDR3 sequence is 14 residues long. CDR3 sequence (DNA): TGTGCCATCAGTGAGCCAGGACAGGCGAGTGGCTACACCTTC. Amino acid sequence: CAISEPGQASGYTF.

The V call is TRBV7-8, the J call TRBJ2-5; a possible D gene is TRBD1 (6 bases). Judging by the DNA end, TRBJ2-7 fits better; the J call may be wrong. In germline, CDR1 is SGHVS, CDR2 FQNEAQ. The CDR3 length is 16 residues. The CDR3 DNA is TGTGCCAGCAGCCGCCTCCGGGACAAAAACTCCTACGAGCAGTACTTC. Protein sequence: CASSRLRDKNSYEQYF.

The chain carries TRBV9 and TRBJ2-7; 13 positions match TRBD2. V was clipped by 0 bases and J by 6 bases; unmatched bases: 6. Germline V gene sequence: CDR1 SGDLS, CDR2 YYNGEE. This CDR3 has 16 residues. The CDR3 DNA is TGTGCCAGCAGCGTAGCGGGACTAGCGGGACCGGGCGAGCAGTACTTC. Translating it yields CASSVAGLAGPGEQYF.

This chain uses TRBV7-9 with TRBJ2-7; 8 bases match TRBD1. Unmatched junction bases numbered 7, after V lost 3 bases and J lost 6 bases. CDR1 is SEHNR, CDR2 FQNEAQ, per germline (reference sequence). The CDR3 loop spans 14 amino acids. The CDR3 is CASSLSRGLSEQYF. The CDR3 DNA reads as TGTGCCAGCAGCTTGAGCAGGGGGCTTAGCGAGCAGTACTTC.

The CDR3 loop is CASSPTLTGSPEAFF. The CDR3 DNA is TGTGCCAGCTCACCTACCCTTACAGGGAGTCCTGAAGCTTTCTTT. The rearrangement joins TRBV18 to TRBJ1-1; possible D gene TRBD1, 6 bases. This CDR3 is built from 15 residues. Germline CDR1 reads KGHSH; CDR2 reads LQKENI. V lost 3 bases and J lost 6, with 17 bases in between.

CDR3 DNA sequence: TGTGCCAGCAGTACAGGGACCGGGGAGCTGTTTTTT. Residues: CASSTGTGELFF. This rearrangement joins TRBV28 to TRBJ2-2, with a weak D call TRBD1 (6 bases). Trimming took off 5 bases at V and 5 bases at J, with 6 bases between the two ends. CDR1 and CDR2 (germline): MDHEN, SYDVKM. The CDR3 length is 12 residues.

Here the CDR3 DNA reads TGCAGCGTTGTTACAGGGCTGAACACTGAAGCTTTCTTT. Amino acid sequence: CSVVTGLNTEAFF. V is TRBV29-1 and J is TRBJ1-1; tentatively, D is TRBD1 (6 bases). This CDR3 is 13 amino acids long. Germline V gives CDR1 SQVTM, CDR2 ANQGSEA. V was cut by 4 bases and J by 0 bases, with 9 bases left in between.

V and J are TRBV6-5 and TRBJ2-7; 11 bases match TRBD1. The CDR3 consists of 16 residues. The ends lost 2 bases at V and 4 bases at J; junction bases unmatched: 7. Per germline, CDR1 MNHEY and CDR2 SVGAGI. Written as DNA, the CDR3 is TGTGCCAGCAGTTACGCGAACCGGGACAGGGGGTACGAGCAGTACTTC. Encoded protein: CASSYANRDRGYEQYF.

The rearrangement uses TRBV6-5 and TRBJ1-1; D is perhaps TRBD1 (5 bases). Germline lookup yields CDR1 MNHEY and CDR2 SVGAGI. The CDR3 consists of 14 residues. Trimming pared 2 bases from V and 3 bases from J, leaving 10 bases between. This chain's CDR3 is CASSYGGGDTEAFF. DNA of the CDR3: TGTGCCAGCAGTTACGGGGGGGGAGACACTGAAGCTTTCTTT.

The gene calls are TRBV7-2 and TRBJ2-5, with D perhaps TRBD1 (5 bases). The CDR3 is made up of 14 amino acids. CDR1 and CDR2 from the germline V gene are SGHTA and FQGNSA. V was clipped by 4 bases and J by 5 bases, with 14 bases between them. The DNA for the CDR3 is TGTGCCAGCAGCTCCTCCAGGGTTACGGAGACCCAGTACTTC. Translation: CASSSSRVTETQYF.

The rearrangement joins TRBV6-5 to TRBJ1-2; TRBD1 might be the D (6 bases). Germline V gene sequence: CDR1 MNHEY, CDR2 SVGAGI. The CDR3 has 14 amino acids. V was cut by 6 bases and J by 6 bases, with 17 bases left in between. The CDR3 DNA reads TGTGCCAGCAGCGGGGAGGGGGAGAACGATGGCTACACCTTC. Protein product: CASSGEGENDGYTF.

The chain couples TRBV28 to TRBJ2-4, with D perhaps TRBD2 (7 bases). CDR3 length: 13 residues. With 7 bases removed from V and 3 bases from J, the gap between germline ends came to 10 bases. Germline assignment: CDR1 MDHEN and CDR2 SYDVKM. The CDR3 DNA reads as TGTGCCAGCACAGGGGAGGGCAAAAACATTCAGTACTTC. It translates to CASTGEGKNIQYF. Full variable domain (outside the CDR3, taken from reference TRBV28 and TRBJ2-4): DVKVTQSSRYLVKRTGEKVFLECVQDMDHENMFWYRQDPGLGLRLIYFSYDVKMKEKGDIPEGYSVSREKKERFSLILESASTNQTSMYLCASTGEGKNIQYFGAGTRLSVL.

This clone was observed a single time. This sequence joins TRBV5-4 and TRBJ2-7; D might be TRBD1 (6 bases). The CDR3 contains 15 residues. Germline CDR1 is SGHNT and CDR2 is YYREEE (reference sequence). With 3 bases removed from V and 2 bases from J, the gap between germline ends came to 15 bases. The CDR3 nucleotides are TGTGCCAGCAGCTGGGGGACAAGAGGAGCCTACGAGCAGTACTTC. Translated, it gives CASSWGTRGAYEQYF.